This TCR beta chain was captured by sequencing in a study of cytomegalovirus exposure and HLA in healthy donors. The repertoire was sequenced with immunoSEQ multiplex PCR; TCRdb's copy has only in-frame clones and lacks some. The sample records about 360,000 clones, roughly 90% being singletons. The CDR3 totals 16 residues. Germline CDR1 reads SGHRS; CDR2 reads YFSETQ. The V and J ends lost 4 bases and 4 bases, in that order; junction bases with no gene match: 9. The genes are TRBV5-1 and TRBJ2-3; 10 bases fit TRBD2. The sample consisted of PBMCs. The receptor comes from a young woman in good health and CMV-seronegative. CDR3 sequence reads: CASSGLAGGEADTQYF. CDR3 coding DNA: TGCGCCAGCAGCGGATTAGCGGGAGGTGAGGCAGATACGCAGTATTTT.